Below, 32 T cell receptor beta chains from the same sample are listed, as sequenced in a study of OX40 agonist ivuxolimab in advanced cancers. Here immunoSEQ multiplex PCR was the method, and the copy in TCRdb shows in-frame clones only, minus some. Among 45,000 to 55,000 clones, around 85% were seen once, and the ten largest hold 1% to 1.3%. The source was CD4+ or CD8+ T cells sorted from blood, collected in a trial of the OX40 agonist ivuxolimab. These receptors originate from an adult with an advanced solid tumor such as melanoma, head and neck, liver or kidney cancer.

The chain combines TRBV7-2 with TRBJ2-7; D not certain. With 1 base removed from V and 11 bases from J, the gap between germline ends came to 15 bases. The CDR3 spans 13 residues. Germline CDR1 SGHTA, CDR2 FQGNSA. CDR3 sequence reads: CASSLDWAGKEYF. The CDR3 region has the DNA TGTGCCAGCAGCTTAGACTGGGCAGGCAAGGAGTACTTC. The variable domain in full, with the rest retrieved from reference TRBV7-2 and TRBJ2-7, is GAGVSQSPSNKVTEKGKDVELRCDPISGHTALYWYRQSLGQGLEFLIYFQGNSAPDKSGLPSDRFSAERTGGSVSTLTIQRTQQEDSAVYLCASSLDWAGKEYFGPGTRLTVT.

The V and J genes are TRBV18 and TRBJ1-5; D possibly corresponds to TRBD1 (5 bases). The V gene's germline CDR1 is KGHSH and CDR2 LQKENI. Trimming took off 3 bases at V and 2 bases at J, with 11 bases between the two ends. CDR3 size: 15 residues. CDR3 amino acids: CASSPEGLGNQPQHF. As DNA, the CDR3 is TGTGCCAGCTCACCGGAGGGGTTAGGCAATCAGCCCCAGCATTTT.

The chain combines TRBV5-4 with TRBJ2-2; 10 bases map to TRBD2. This CDR3 region has 15 residues. Germline V gene sequence: CDR1 SGHNT, CDR2 YYREEE (reference sequence). V lost 4 bases to trimming and J lost 7 bases; unmatched junction nucleotides: 7. Here the CDR3 DNA reads TGTGCCAGCAGCGCCCCTAGCGGGAGTGTCGGGGAGCTGTTTTTT. Amino acids: CASSAPSGSVGELFF. The full variable domain, completed using reference TRBV5-4 and TRBJ2-2, is ETGVTQSPTHLIKTRGQQVTLRCSSQSGHNTVSWYQQALGQGPQFIFQYYREEENGRGNFPPRFSGLQFPNYSSELNVNALELDDSALYLCASSAPSGSVGELFFGEGSRLTVL.

This clone was recorded a few times. V is TRBV19 and J is TRBJ1-3; D is uncertain. This CDR3 contains 13 residues. Germline CDR1 and CDR2: LNHDA and SQIVND (reference sequence). V shed 7 bases and J shed 4 bases, with 11 bases lying between them. CDR3 nucleotide sequence: TGTGCCAGTAAAGAAAGGGCCGGAAACACCATATATTTT. Protein product: CASKERAGNTIYF.

The chain carries TRBV18 and TRBJ2-7, with D hard to call. The CDR3 runs to 14 residues. Trimming took off 3 bases at V and 3 bases at J, with 12 bases between the two ends. Germline assignment: CDR1 KGHSH and CDR2 LQKENI. The CDR3 sequence: CASSPDMGYYEQYF. In nucleotides, the CDR3 is TGTGCCAGCTCACCCGACATGGGATACTACGAGCAGTACTTC. Together with reference TRBV18 and TRBJ2-7, the CDR3 gives the full variable domain: NAGVMQNPRHLVRRRGQEARLRCSPMKGHSHVYWYRQLPEEGLKFMVYLQKENIIDESGMPKERFSAEFPKEGPSILRIQQVVRGDSAAYFCASSPDMGYYEQYFGPGTRLTVT.

This rearrangement joins TRBV5-1 to TRBJ2-3; 11 bases map to TRBD2. Germline V gene data show CDR1 as SGHRS and CDR2 as YFSETQ. The CDR3 consists of 15 residues. V was clipped by 2 bases and J by 3 bases; unmatched bases: 2. CDR3 nucleotide sequence: TGCGCCAGCAGCTTCGGGACTAGCGGAACAGATACGCAGTATTTT. Protein product: CASSFGTSGTDTQYF.

The chain recombines TRBV19 with TRBJ2-2, with TRBD2 matching over 8 bases. Germline V gene data show CDR1 as LNHDA and CDR2 as SQIVND (reference sequence). The CDR3 is 17 residues long. J was trimmed by 6 bases and V by 4 bases; bases with no gene match: 13. The CDR3 DNA follows: TGTGCCAGTAGTAAGCGGGGGATACCCGGCCGCTCCGGGGAGCTGTTTTTT. Translation gives CASSKRGIPGRSGELFF.

The chain combines TRBV5-1 with TRBJ2-1; 7 nucleotides match TRBD2. V trimming: 3 bases; J trimming: 5 bases; junction bases outside the gene matches: 5. The CDR3 loop spans 14 amino acids. CDR1 and CDR2 (germline): SGHRS, YFSETQ. DNA for the CDR3: TGCGCCAGCAGCTGGGGACTATTAGACAATGAGCAGTTCTTC. Residues: CASSWGLLDNEQFF.

This clone has just one count. The rearrangement joins TRBV6-5 to TRBJ1-4, with TRBD1 matching 10 bases. Germline CDR1 and CDR2: MNHEY and SVGAGI. This CDR3 comprises 14 residues. Trimming took 6 bases from V and 8 from J; bases not matched to a gene: 6. CDR3 sequence (DNA): TGTGCCAGCAGCAAGACAGGGGGCAAGGAAAAACTGTTTTTT. Translation gives CASSKTGGKEKLFF.

This chain uses TRBV27 with TRBJ2-2; tentatively, D is TRBD1 (5 bases). This CDR3 has 14 residues. V lost 6 bases to trimming and J lost 3 bases, with 11 bases between them. Germline V gives CDR1 MNHEY, CDR2 SMNVEV (reference sequence). CDR3 coding DNA: TGTGCCAGCAGCTCAGGGTGGGACACCGGGGAGCTGTTTTTT. It codes for CASSSGWDTGELFF.

CDR3 protein: CASSLERTANSPLHF. For the CDR3, the DNA is TGTGCCAGCAGCTTGGAAAGGACAGCGAATTCACCCCTCCACTTT. V gene TRBV5-4 combines with J gene TRBJ1-6, with a possible D match to TRBD1 (6 bases). This CDR3 has 15 amino acids. Per germline, CDR1 SGHNT and CDR2 YYREEE (reference sequence). V was clipped by 0 bases and J by 7 bases, with 11 bases between them.

This clone was observed a single time. The CDR3 protein is CASSFWSSYEQYF. CDR3 DNA sequence: TGTGCCAGCAGCTTTTGGAGCTCCTACGAGCAGTACTTC. The chain couples TRBV5-6 to TRBJ2-7; D unclear. The CDR3 sequence is 13 residues long. CDR1 SGHDT and CDR2 YYEEEE come from the germline V gene. Trimming left V 2 bases short and J 0 bases short, with 6 bases between.

This clone was detected once. The chain joins TRBV5-1 to TRBJ1-1, with a possible D match to TRBD1 (5 bases). CDR3 size: 14 residues. Germline CDR1 is SGHRS and CDR2 is YFSETQ. V was cut by 3 bases and J by 0 bases, with 9 bases left in between. CDR3 sequence (DNA): TGCGCCAGCAGCTCGCAGGGTGTGAACACTGAAGCTTTCTTT. Residues: CASSSQGVNTEAFF.

The chain joins TRBV7-9 to TRBJ2-3; TRBD2 aligns across 9 bases. Germline CDR1 SEHNR, CDR2 FQNEAQ (reference sequence). The CDR3 consists of 18 residues. The ends lost 5 bases at V and 2 bases at J; junction bases unmatched: 14. CDR3 protein: CASSPPLLRGGTTDTQYF. DNA for the CDR3: TGTGCCAGCAGCCCTCCTCTTTTGCGGGGGGGAACCACAGATACGCAGTATTTT.

The rearrangement uses TRBV13 and TRBJ2-7, with TRBD2 matching over 8 bases. The CDR3 has 15 amino acids. CDR1 and CDR2 (germline): PRHDT, FYEKMQ (reference sequence). Trimming cost V 7 bases and J 0 bases; bases outside gene matches: 8. Here the CDR3 DNA reads TGTGCCAGCATGGAGCGGGGGCTGGGCTCCTACGAGCAGTACTTC. Its protein product is CASMERGLGSYEQYF.

The CDR3: CASSLSLAYEQYF. CDR3 in DNA: TGTGCCAGCAGTTTATCTCTGGCGTACGAGCAGTACTTC. V usage is TRBV28 and J usage is TRBJ2-7; no clear D gene. Trimming removed 1 base from V and 4 bases from J, with 8 bases in between. The CDR3 is 13 residues long. Looked up from germline, CDR1 is MDHEN and CDR2 is SYDVKM.

V usage is TRBV9 and J usage is TRBJ2-3; the D gene could be TRBD1 or TRBD2 (5 bases each). V lost 2 bases, J lost 5 bases, and 15 bases lay in between. The CDR3 length is 15 residues. Per germline, CDR1 SGDLS and CDR2 YYNGEE. As DNA, the CDR3 is TGTGCCAGCAGCGTTAATGGGGGAGAGGGAGATACGCAGTATTTT. Protein sequence: CASSVNGGEGDTQYF. Complete variable domain (other parts from reference TRBV9 and TRBJ2-3): DSGVTQTPKHLITATGQRVTLRCSPRSGDLSVYWYQQSLDQGLQFLIQYYNGEERAKGNILERFSAQQFPDLHSELNLSSLELGDSALYFCASSVNGGEGDTQYFGPGTRLTVL.

The rearrangement links TRBV14 to TRBJ2-2; D might be TRBD1 (5 bases). CDR1 is SGHDN and CDR2 is FVKESK in the germline V gene. The CDR3 covers 14 residues. V dropped 1 base and J dropped 6 bases, with 9 bases sitting between them. CDR3 coding DNA: TGTGCCAGCAGCCAAGTAGAAGGGGCCGGGGAGCTGTTTTTT. Translating it yields CASSQVEGAGELFF.

CDR3 bases: TGTGCCAGCAGCCTATCTCTTACAGGGGTTTATAATTCACCCCTCCACTTT. It translates to CASSLSLTGVYNSPLHF. The chain joins TRBV13 to TRBJ1-6, with TRBD1 matching 7 bases. V dropped 5 bases and J dropped 4; count of bases not matched to a gene: 11. This CDR3 region has 17 residues. Germline lookup yields CDR1 PRHDT and CDR2 FYEKMQ (reference sequence). Variable domain in full (rest from reference TRBV13 and TRBJ1-6): AAGVIQSPRHLIKEKRETATLKCYPIPRHDTVYWYQQGPGQDPQFLISFYEKMQSDKGSIPDRFSAQQFSDYHSELNMSSLELGDSALYFCASSLSLTGVYNSPLHFGNGTRLTVT.

In this sample, this clone turned up once. This rearrangement joins TRBV6-5 to TRBJ2-5; D not resolved. CDR1 and CDR2 (germline): MNHEY, SVGAGI. CDR3 length: 14 residues. Deletions cut 5 bases from V and 3 bases from J, with 13 bases between. CDR3 protein: CASSKRQTEETQYF. The CDR3 coding sequence is TGTGCCAGCAGTAAAAGACAAACAGAAGAGACCCAGTACTTC.

The chain recombines TRBV2 with TRBJ2-2; 9 bases align to TRBD2. With 7 bases clipped from V and 2 bases from J, the junction kept 2 bases outside the gene matches. The CDR3 spans 14 residues. Looked up from germline, CDR1 is SNHLY and CDR2 is FYNNEI. CDR3 amino acids: CASKGLANTGELFF. CDR3 nucleotide sequence: TGTGCCAGCAAGGGACTAGCAAACACCGGGGAGCTGTTTTTT.

This chain joins TRBV11-2 and TRBJ2-3, with TRBD2 matching 12 bases. The CDR3 runs 15 residues. J gave up 6 bases and V 5 bases, and 6 bases lay outside the gene matches. Germline V gives CDR1 SGHAT, CDR2 FQNNGV. The CDR3 DNA follows: TGTGCCAGCAGCCCAGGACTAGCGGGGTCCGATACGCAGTATTTT. Protein: CASSPGLAGSDTQYF.

V gene TRBV5-1 combines with J gene TRBJ2-1, with 11 bases aligning to TRBD2. The CDR3 runs 15 residues. Trimming took 4 bases from V and 8 from J; bases not matched to a gene: 8. CDR1 and CDR2 (germline): SGHRS, YFSETQ. The CDR3 region has the DNA TGCGCCAGCAGCCTCGGGACTAGCGGATGGTATGAGCAGTTCTTC. This translates into CASSLGTSGWYEQFF.

The chain combines TRBV6-6 with TRBJ2-1; TRBD1 agrees at 12 bases. Per the germline V gene, CDR1 is MNHNY and CDR2 is SVGAGI (reference sequence). This CDR3 spans 13 amino acids. J gave up 9 bases and V 9 bases, and 6 bases lay outside the gene matches. As DNA, the CDR3 is TGTGCCAGTACCGGGACAGGGGGCGTTGAGCAGTTCTTC. Translation: CASTGTGGVEQFF.

The chain joins TRBV5-4 to TRBJ1-1; D gene unclear. The CDR3 length is 14 residues. Germline V CDR1 and CDR2: SGHNT, YYREEE (reference sequence). V was pared by 6 bases and J by 3 bases, with 15 bases between. CDR3 in DNA: TGTGCCAGCACCGCAAGCCGACGAGACACTGAAGCTTTCTTT. Translation: CASTASRRDTEAFF.

This chain joins TRBV7-9 and TRBJ1-2, with D possibly being TRBD1 (5 bases). The germline V and J ends were trimmed by 5 bases and 6 bases, with 10 bases remaining between them. Germline V CDR1 and CDR2: SEHNR, FQNEAQ (reference sequence). CDR3 size: 12 residues. In nucleotides, the CDR3 is TGTGCCAGCAGCCGGGGGGGAGATGGCTACACCTTC. Protein sequence: CASSRGGDGYTF. Full variable domain (outside the CDR3, taken from reference TRBV7-9 and TRBJ1-2): DTGVSQNPRHKITKRGQNVTFRCDPISEHNRLYWYRQTLGQGPEFLTYFQNEAQLEKSRLLSDRFSAERPKGSFSTLEIQRTEQGDSAMYLCASSRGGDGYTFGSGTRLTVV.

This sequence joins TRBV4-1 and TRBJ2-7, with D perhaps TRBD1 (6 bases). Looked up from germline, CDR1 is MGHRA and CDR2 is YSYEKL. This CDR3 contains 15 residues. V shed 0 bases and J shed 2 bases, with 11 bases lying between them. CDR3 DNA sequence: TGCGCCAGCAGCCAAGAGGAAGGGGGAGCCTACGAGCAGTACTTC. This gives the protein CASSQEEGGAYEQYF.

V and J are TRBV7-2 and TRBJ2-6; D is uncertain. V dropped 0 bases and J dropped 1 base, with 13 bases sitting between them. The CDR3 contains 18 residues. Germline lookup yields CDR1 SGHTA and CDR2 FQGNSA. CDR3 coding DNA: TGTGCCAGCAGCTTAGCCCCATATCGAAGATCTGGGGCCAACGTCCTGACTTTC. Protein sequence: CASSLAPYRRSGANVLTF.

This clone has a single count. The rearrangement joins TRBV10-3 to TRBJ1-1; no reliable D call. The CDR3 totals 13 residues. Looked up from germline, CDR1 is ENHRY and CDR2 is SYGVKD. With 3 bases removed from V and 1 base from J, the gap between germline ends came to 6 bases. As DNA, the CDR3 is TGTGCCATCAGTGAATTAAGGAACACTGAAGCTTTCTTT. Protein: CAISELRNTEAFF.

This clone has only one observation. The chain combines TRBV11-2 with TRBJ2-7, with 9 bases identical to TRBD1. The CDR3 loop spans 15 amino acids. The V gene's germline CDR1 is SGHAT and CDR2 FQNNGV. V trimming: 4 bases; J trimming: 3 bases; junction bases outside the gene matches: 7. CDR3 sequence reads: CASSSAGTGIYEQYF. The CDR3 bases are TGTGCCAGCAGCTCGGCGGGGACAGGGATCTACGAGCAGTACTTC.

The J gene is TRBJ1-3, the V gene TRBV7-6; D possibly corresponds to TRBD1 (6 bases). Trimming left V 5 bases short and J 0 bases short, with 11 bases between. CDR3 size: 15 residues. Germline V gene lookup returns CDR1 SGHVS and CDR2 FNYEAQ. CDR3 protein: CASSHRENSGNTIYF. CDR3 coding DNA: TGTGCCAGCAGCCACAGGGAGAACTCTGGAAACACCATATATTTT. Full variable domain (outside the CDR3, taken from reference TRBV7-6 and TRBJ1-3): GAGVSQSPRYKVTKRGQDVALRCDPISGHVSLYWYRQALGQGPEFLTYFNYEAQQDKSGLPNDRFSAERPEGSISTLTIQRTEQRDSAMYRCASSHRENSGNTIYFGEGSWLTVV.

This clone was counted a few times. The rearrangement joins TRBV28 to TRBJ2-7; 10 bases align to TRBD2. This CDR3 has 15 residues. V gave up 2 bases and J gave up 3 bases; unmatched junction bases: 4. Germline CDR1 MDHEN, CDR2 SYDVKM. The CDR3 region is CASSLAASGSYEQYF. The CDR3 DNA is TGTGCCAGCAGTTTAGCGGCTAGCGGGAGCTACGAGCAGTACTTC.